One and the same sample provided the 11 T cell receptor beta chains below, sequenced in a study of T-cell reconstitution after alpha-beta-depleted transplantation in children. Preparation of the TCRbeta library involved a method that used unique molecular identifiers. MiXCR was run by TCRdb on the PCR reads, yielding one entry per CDR3 protein. The table has approximately 150,000 distinct CDR3 sequences, about 9% seen once; the top ten hold approximately 18%. The sample was PBMCs, mostly from graft donor cells, taken 180 days after TCRalphabeta/CD19-depleted stem cell transplant. Every receptor here comes from a female patient aged 2-10 years who had a stem cell transplant for congenital amegakaryocytic thrombocytopenia, so the T cells may come from the graft donor.

This clonotype was seen ten or more times. The chain uses TRBV20-1 and TRBJ2-2, with 8 bases that match TRBD1. V gave up 2 bases and J gave up 2 bases; unmatched junction bases: 4. CDR3 size: 15 residues. Germline loops: CDR1 DFQATT, CDR2 SNEGSKA (reference sequence). DNA for the CDR3: TGCAGTGCTAGAAAGACAGGGGTTAACACCGGGGAGCTGTTTTTT. Protein product: CSARKTGVNTGELFF.

This clonotype was seen many times. The chain has TRBV30 and TRBJ1-2; no definite D call. Trimming left V 5 bases short and J 2 bases short, with 3 bases between. Germline CDR1 is GTSNPN and CDR2 is SVGIG (reference sequence). This CDR3 region has 10 residues. CDR3 loop: CAWLNYGYTF. CDR3 nucleotides: TGTGCCTGGCTCAACTATGGCTACACCTTC.

This clonotype showed up many times. The V and J genes are TRBV20-1 and TRBJ2-1; tentatively, D is TRBD1 or TRBD2 (6 bases each). The CDR3 runs to 15 residues. V was shortened by 0 bases and J by 5 bases, with 14 bases between the two germline ends. Per germline, CDR1 DFQATT and CDR2 SNEGSKA (reference sequence). The CDR3 sequence is CSARDGGRGHNEQFF. CDR3 in DNA: TGCAGTGCTAGAGATGGGGGTCGGGGGCACAATGAGCAGTTCTTC.

This clonotype was detected only a few times. The CDR3 DNA sequence: TGCAGTGCAATTCTCCAAAAATATACGCAGTATTTT. Translation gives CSAILQKYTQYF. The chain links TRBV20-1 to TRBJ2-3; D is unresolved. V lost 6 bases to trimming and J lost 7 bases, with 14 bases between them. The CDR3 runs to 12 residues. Germline CDR1 reads DFQATT; CDR2 reads SNEGSKA (reference sequence).

This chain connects TRBV5-1 to TRBJ1-6, with D unresolved. The germline gives CDR1 SGHRS, CDR2 YFSETQ. Trimming shortened V by 0 bases and J by 4 bases, and 8 bases separated the two germline ends. CDR3 length: 15 amino acids. The chain's CDR3 is CASSLEQYYNSPLHF. CDR3 bases: TGCGCCAGCAGCTTGGAACAGTATTATAATTCACCCCTCCACTTT.

The chain employs TRBV28 and TRBJ1-2, with TRBD1 as a possible D gene (5 bases). V lost 3 bases, J lost 4 bases, and 12 bases lay in between. This CDR3 region has 14 residues. CDR1 and CDR2 from the germline V gene are MDHEN and SYDVKM. Here the CDR3 reads CASSFGQEPYGYTF. Written as DNA, the CDR3 is TGTGCCAGCAGTTTCGGACAAGAACCCTATGGCTACACCTTC.

In this sample, this clonotype turned up many times. The V call is TRBV7-2, the J call TRBJ2-2; 13 bases agree with TRBD2. V trimming: 8 bases; J trimming: 4 bases; junction bases outside the gene matches: 1. CDR3 size: 14 residues. Per germline, CDR1 SGHTA and CDR2 FQGNSA. The CDR3 region is CASGLAGVTGELFF. The CDR3 region has the DNA TGTGCCAGCGGACTAGCGGGAGTCACCGGGGAGCTGTTTTTT.

This clonotype showed up many times. The rearrangement links TRBV7-2 to TRBJ2-7, with D uncertain. The CDR3 runs 13 residues. Trimming stripped 5 bases from V and 7 bases from J, with 15 bases between. Germline V CDR1 and CDR2: SGHTA, FQGNSA. CDR3 sequence: CASSKRVRLEQYF. In DNA form, the CDR3 reads TGTGCCAGCAGCAAAAGGGTTCGCCTGGAGCAGTACTTC.

This clonotype was seen many times. This chain uses TRBV10-3 with TRBJ2-3; 9 bases are shared with TRBD2. The CDR3 loop spans 17 amino acids. With V trimmed by 6 bases and J by 2 bases, 12 bases remained unmatched. Looked up from germline, CDR1 is ENHRY and CDR2 is SYGVKD. The CDR3 sequence is CAIRGSGGLRHTDTQYF. The CDR3 DNA is TGTGCCATCAGAGGTAGCGGGGGCTTGAGGCACACAGATACGCAGTATTTT.

A remark on this clonotype: One end of the junction is discordant with germline, which a read error may explain. The chain recombines TRBV4-2 with TRBJ1-5; D remains unclear. This CDR3 region has 15 residues. Germline CDR1 reads LGHNA; CDR2 reads YNFKEQ. The CDR3 DNA sequence: TGTACCAGCAGCCAAGATGGGAAGTCCCTGAGGCCCCAGCATTTT. Protein: CTSSQDGKSLRPQHF.

The chain couples TRBV12-3 or TRBV12-4 to TRBJ2-3; a possible D gene is TRBD2 (6 bases). V lost 5 bases and J 5 bases, leaving 14 bases between the germline ends. The CDR3 runs 14 residues. As DNA, the CDR3 is TGTGCCAGCAGTCTAGTAGGAGCGGGAGATACGCAGTATTTT. This gives the protein CASSLVGAGDTQYF.